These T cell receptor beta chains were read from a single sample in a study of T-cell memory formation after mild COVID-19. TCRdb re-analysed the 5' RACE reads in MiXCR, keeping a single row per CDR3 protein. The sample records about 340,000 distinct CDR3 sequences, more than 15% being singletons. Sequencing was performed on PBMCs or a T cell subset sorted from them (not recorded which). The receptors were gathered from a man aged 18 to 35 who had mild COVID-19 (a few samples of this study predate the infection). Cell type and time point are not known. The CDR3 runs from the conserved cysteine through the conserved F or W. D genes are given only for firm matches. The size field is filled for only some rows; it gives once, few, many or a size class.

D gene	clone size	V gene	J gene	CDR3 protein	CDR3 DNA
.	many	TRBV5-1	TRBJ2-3	CASSFSTGTSTDTQYF	TGCGCCAGCAGCTTCTCGACAGGGACTAGCACAGATACGCAGTATTTT
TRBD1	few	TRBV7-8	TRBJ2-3	CASRQTGQSTDTQYF	TGTGCCAGCAGACAAACGGGACAGAGCACAGATACGCAGTATTTT
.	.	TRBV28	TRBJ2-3	CASRLGADTQYF	TGTGCCAGCAGACTCGGAGCAGATACGCAGTATTTT
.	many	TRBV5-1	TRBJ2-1	CASSPKDQSSYNEQFF	TGCGCCAGCAGCCCAAAGGACCAGAGCTCCTACAATGAGCAGTTCTTC
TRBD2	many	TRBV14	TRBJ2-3	CASSPYSGASTDTQYF	TGTGCCAGCAGCCCCTATAGCGGGGCTAGCACAGATACGCAGTATTTT
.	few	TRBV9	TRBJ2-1	CASSVFRGSNEQFF	TGTGCCAGCAGCGTTTTTCGGGGGTCGAATGAGCAGTTCTTC
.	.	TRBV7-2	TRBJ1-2	CASSLQGLRGYTF	TGTGCCAGCAGCTTACAGGGTCTTCGGGGCTACACCTTC
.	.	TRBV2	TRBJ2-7	CASSEASSYEQYF	TGTGCCAGCAGTGAGGCATCCTCCTACGAGCAGTACTTC
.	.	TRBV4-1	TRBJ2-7	CASSQSLGDYEQYF	TGCGCCAGCAGCCAATCCTTGGGGGACTACGAGCAGTACTTC
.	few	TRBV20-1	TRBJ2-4	CSAGAGGTTKNIQYF	TGCAGTGCTGGGGCCGGTGGGACGACCAAAAACATTCAGTACTTC
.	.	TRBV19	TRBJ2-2	CASGSPGHTTGELFF	TGTGCCAGTGGTTCTCCGGGACATACGACCGGGGAGCTGTTTTTT
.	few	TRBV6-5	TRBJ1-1	CASLTANTEAFF	TGTGCCAGCTTGACAGCGAACACTGAAGCTTTCTTT
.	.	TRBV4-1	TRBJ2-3	CASSQEKTDTQYF	TGCGCCAGCAGCCAGGAGAAAACAGATACGCAGTATTTT
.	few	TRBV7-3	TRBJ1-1	CASSKSLNTEAFF	TGTGCCAGCAGCAAGTCCCTGAACACTGAAGCTTTCTTT
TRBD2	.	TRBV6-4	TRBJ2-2	CVDRRGSNTGELFF	TGTGTCGACCGGCGGGGGAGCAACACCGGGGAGCTGTTTTTT
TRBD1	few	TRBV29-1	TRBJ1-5	CSVSQGSNQPQHF	TGCAGCGTTTCACAGGGGAGCAATCAGCCCCAGCATTTT
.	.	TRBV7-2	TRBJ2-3	CASSQTRGATDTQYF	TGTGCCAGCAGCCAGACTAGAGGGGCGACAGATACGCAGTATTTT
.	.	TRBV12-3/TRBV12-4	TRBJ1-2	CASSPPGGLNYGYTF	TGTGCCAGCAGTCCCCCGGGTGGGCTTAACTATGGCTACACCTTC
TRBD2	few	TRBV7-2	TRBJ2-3	CASSFAGSGFGDTQYF	TGTGCCAGCAGCTTTGCGGGTAGCGGGTTCGGGGATACGCAGTATTTT
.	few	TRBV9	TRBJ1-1	CASSVDSNTEAFF	TGTGCCAGCAGCGTGGACTCGAACACTGAAGCTTTCTTT
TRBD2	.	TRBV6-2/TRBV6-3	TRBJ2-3	CASSYGSGGRTDTQYF	TGTGCCAGCAGTTACGGTAGCGGGGGGCGCACAGATACGCAGTATTTT
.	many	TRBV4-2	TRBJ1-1	CASSQEFGSGIGVTEAFF	TGTGCCAGCAGCCAAGAGTTCGGCTCAGGGATCGGCGTCACTGAAGCTTTCTTT
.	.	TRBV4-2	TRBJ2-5	CASSQVAGETQYF	TGTGCCAGCAGCCAAGTAGCCGGGGAGACCCAGTACTTC
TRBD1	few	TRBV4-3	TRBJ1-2	CASSQGRGQGARLHGYTF	TGCGCCAGCAGCCAAGGGAGGGGACAGGGGGCTAGATTACACGGCTACACCTTC
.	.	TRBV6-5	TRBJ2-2	CASSYSPRGDTGELFF	TGTGCCAGCAGTTACTCCCCCCGGGGTGACACCGGGGAGCTGTTTTTT
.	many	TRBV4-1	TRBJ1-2	CASSQESGFTNYGYTF	TGCGCCAGCAGCCAAGAATCTGGCTTTACTAACTATGGCTACACCTTC
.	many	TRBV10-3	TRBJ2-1	CAISAGTEAYNEQFF	TGTGCCATCAGTGCCGGGACCGAAGCCTACAATGAGCAGTTCTTC
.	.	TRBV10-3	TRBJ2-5	CAISESQSGRGEETQYF	TGTGCCATCAGTGAGTCCCAATCGGGGCGCGGGGAAGAGACCCAGTACTTC
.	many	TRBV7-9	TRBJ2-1	CASSPEANEQFF	TGTGCCAGCAGCCCGGAGGCAAATGAGCAGTTCTTC
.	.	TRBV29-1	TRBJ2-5	CSVDRSQETQYF	TGCAGCGTTGATCGTTCACAAGAGACCCAGTACTTC
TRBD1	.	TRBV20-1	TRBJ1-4	CSAIGGGGNEKLFF	TGCAGTGCTATAGGGGGCGGCGGTAATGAAAAACTGTTTTTT
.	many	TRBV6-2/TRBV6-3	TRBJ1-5	CASTTSNQPQHF	TGTGCCAGCACAACAAGCAATCAGCCCCAGCATTTT
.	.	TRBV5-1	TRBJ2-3	CASTSRGGSTDTQYF	TGCGCCAGCACCTCGAGGGGGGGTAGCACAGATACGCAGTATTTT
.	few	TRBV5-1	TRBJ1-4	CASSLGGGAEKLFF	TGCGCCAGCAGCTTGGGAGGAGGGGCTGAAAAACTGTTTTTT
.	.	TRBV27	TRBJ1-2	CASSSGSLDGYGYTF	TGTGCCAGCAGTTCCGGGAGCCTCGATGGCTATGGCTACACCTTC
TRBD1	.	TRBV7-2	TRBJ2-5	CASSDITGGEETQYF	TGTGCCAGCAGCGATATAACAGGGGGCGAGGAGACCCAGTACTTC
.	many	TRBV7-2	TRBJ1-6	CASSGRDILSSPLHF	TGTGCCAGCAGCGGCCGGGACATACTGAGTTCACCCCTCCACTTT
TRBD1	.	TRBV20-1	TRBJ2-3	CSALQGASTDTQYF	TGCAGTGCTCTGCAGGGGGCGAGCACAGATACGCAGTATTTT
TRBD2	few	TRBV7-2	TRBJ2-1	CASRLAGAQGNEQFF	TGTGCCAGCAGGCTAGCGGGGGCCCAGGGTAATGAGCAGTTCTTC